This TCR beta chain was documented in a study of early stage breast cancer tumors. Study-level results: Enriched TCRB sequences shared across patients were mostly commonly generated sequences. Blood repertoires resembled normal breast more than tumor. Tumors had roughly 2.5-fold higher T cell density than normal breast.

The table came from immunoSEQ multiplex PCR; TCRdb's copy has only in-frame clones and leaves some out. Of 50,000 to 65,000 clones listed, 80% to 95% are singletons. Points on this clone: Its specificity is not known.

The germline V and J ends were trimmed by 0 bases and 10 bases, with 11 bases remaining between them. The CDR3 runs to 14 residues. Germline assignment: CDR1 SGDLS and CDR2 YYNGEE. The genes are TRBV9 and TRBJ1-6, with D unclear. Sequencing input: blood. The TCR comes from a person aged 65-85 years with breast cancer. The CDR3, as DNA: TGTGCCAGCAGCGTAGCTGAGAGAAACTCACCCCTCCACTTT. Translation gives CASSVAERNSPLHF.